This TCR beta chain was obtained from a study of Graves' ophthalmopathy and Graves' hyperthyroidism. Moderate-to-severe activity, with CAS ≥3, NOSPECS ≥4 and duration under 3 months, characterized the donors with ophthalmopathy. It was on clinical symptoms, serum thyroxine, TRAb, thyroid ultrasound and orbital computed tomography that diagnosis relied. The CDR3 covers 12 residues. V gave up 4 bases and J gave up 0 bases, with 3 bases separating them. For repertoire sequencing, the TCR beta CDR3 regions were amplified from RNA transcripts. HTBI-primed RT-PCR formed the first round, and a multiplex PCR formed the second. TCRdb passed the multiplex PCR reads through MiXCR, listing each CDR3 protein once. The sample yields about 240,000 distinct CDR3 sequences, about 46% seen once. This clonotype was counted ten times or more. No antigen is known for it. Points from the study as a whole: Ophthalmopathy cases were distinguished from stable hyperthyroidism by a 13-signature model, reaching around 88% sensitivity and roughly 80% specificity.

Sequenced material: peripheral blood. This sequence joins TRBV12-3 or TRBV12-4 and TRBJ2-5; D not resolved. This clonotype was obtained from an adult man with Graves' ophthalmopathy. CDR3 loop: CASSSNQETQYF. The CDR3 nucleotides are TGTGCCAGCAGTTCAAACCAAGAGACCCAGTACTTC.